These 21 T cell receptor beta chains were all obtained from the same sample, sequenced in a study of blood T cells in healthy people across ages (dated by TCRdb to the mid-2010s). Preparation of the library involved 5' RACE. These reads were obtained on an Illumina HiSeq 2500. A second PCR of about 7 to 12 cycles was run with a J-beta primer mix and a sample-barcoded 5' primer. TCRdb cleaned the public reads at Q25 with fastp, built clones with MiXCR and kept in-frame beta chains. When rows share a CDR3 protein, they turn into one entry using the most common DNA and genes. Within this sample are about 1.6 million distinct CDR3 sequences, with about 35% of them counted one time only. The biggest ten clones account for around 11% of the sample. The source material was blood. Source of these receptors: a woman aged 25 to 39 in good health.

This chain joins TRBV20-1 and TRBJ1-1; D gene ambiguous. The CDR3 has 13 amino acids. Germline CDR1 is DFQATT and CDR2 is SNEGSKA (reference sequence). V lost 5 bases and J lost 1, with 11 bases in between. CDR3 coding DNA: TGCAGTGCTCCTACCGTAGCGAACACTGAAGCTTTCTTT. Protein: CSAPTVANTEAFF.

The gene calls are TRBV7-9 and TRBJ2-7, with 7 bases that match TRBD2. The J call may be wrong; the DNA end is better matched by TRBJ2-5. The CDR3 extends over 13 amino acids. Germline values: CDR1 SEHNR, CDR2 FQNEAQ (reference sequence). The CDR3 DNA follows: TGTGCCAGCAGCCCGGGACTATGGGAGACCCAGTACTTC. It encodes CASSPGLWETQYF.

This chain joins TRBV19 and TRBJ2-5; 12 nucleotides match TRBD2. The end of the DNA aligns better with TRBJ2-7, so the J call may be wrong. This CDR3 has 14 amino acids. Germline-derived CDR1 and CDR2 are LNHDA and SQIVND (reference sequence). CDR3 sequence reads: CASTSGRERNEQYF. CDR3 sequence (DNA): TGTGCCAGTACTAGCGGGAGGGAACGAAACGAGCAGTACTTC.

The V call is TRBV15, the J call TRBJ2-1; TRBD2 matches at 7 bases. Trimming took 1 base from V and 7 from J; bases not matched to a gene: 4. CDR1 is LNHNV, CDR2 YYDKDF, per germline (reference sequence). There are 14 residues in the CDR3. CDR3 DNA sequence: TGTGCCACCAGCAGAGGCCTGGGGGGGAATGAGCAGTTCTTC. This sequence encodes CATSRGLGGNEQFF.

The V call is TRBV5-5, the J call TRBJ1-5, with D hard to call. The CDR3 consists of 15 residues. Germline V gene sequence: CDR1 SGHKS, CDR2 YYEKEE (reference sequence). V was trimmed by 1 base and J by 3 bases, leaving 11 bases between them. Written as DNA, the CDR3 is TGTGCCAGCAGCTTGAGGCAGGCCTTCAATCAGCCCCAGCATTTT. Translation gives CASSLRQAFNQPQHF.

The genes are TRBV27 and TRBJ1-5, with D tentatively TRBD1 (6 bases). CDR1 and CDR2 from the germline V gene are MNHEY and SMNVEV (reference sequence). This CDR3 has 15 residues. The V gene lost 6 bases and the J gene lost 3 bases, with 15 bases spanning the gap. CDR3 sequence: CASSRLGQINQPQHF. Here the CDR3 DNA reads TGTGCCAGCAGCCGCCTGGGACAAATCAATCAGCCCCAGCATTTT.

In this sample, this clonotype turned up a few times. This chain connects TRBV20-1 to TRBJ2-7; no clear D gene. Trimming took off 0 bases at V and 0 bases at J, with 9 bases between the two ends. Germline lookup yields CDR1 DFQATT and CDR2 SNEGSKA (reference sequence). CDR3 length: 14 amino acids. The CDR3 protein is CSARDFHTSYEQYF. DNA for the CDR3: TGCAGTGCTAGAGATTTCCACACCTCCTACGAGCAGTACTTC.

Only a few counts were recorded for this clonotype. This chain joins TRBV28 and TRBJ1-2; D not resolved. The CDR3 is 13 residues long. Germline V gene lookup returns CDR1 MDHEN and CDR2 SYDVKM. Between the trimmed V and J ends, which lost 2 bases and 8 bases, there was a span of 12 bases. CDR3 amino acids: CASSLGRWRGYTF. CDR3 coding DNA: TGTGCCAGCAGTTTAGGACGGTGGAGGGGCTACACCTTC.

This clonotype was recorded at least ten times. The J gene is TRBJ2-5, the V gene TRBV6-1, with D tentatively TRBD1 (6 bases). The V gene lost 6 bases and the J gene lost 5 bases, with 16 bases spanning the gap. CDR3 size: 14 residues. Germline V gives CDR1 MNHNS, CDR2 SASEGT. This CDR3 reads CASRNSGEPETQYF. For the CDR3, the DNA is TGTGCCAGCAGAAACTCAGGGGAGCCGGAGACCCAGTACTTC.

This clonotype has a count of ten or more. This chain uses TRBV28 with TRBJ2-7; tentatively, D is TRBD2 (7 bases). This CDR3 spans 14 amino acids. Germline V gene data show CDR1 as MDHEN and CDR2 as SYDVKM. Trimming removed 6 bases at V and 3 bases at J, with 15 bases between. CDR3 in amino acids: CASRGGGPNYEQYF. For the CDR3, the DNA is TGTGCCAGCAGGGGAGGGGGACCCAACTACGAGCAGTACTTC.

The rearrangement links TRBV28 to TRBJ2-3; D remains unclear. Germline V gene sequence: CDR1 MDHEN, CDR2 SYDVKM. Trimming left V 3 bases short and J 1 base short, with 11 bases between. The CDR3 is 15 residues long. CDR3 sequence (DNA): TGTGCCAGCAGTTTTAATCGGGCAGGCACAGATACGCAGTATTTT. Amino acids: CASSFNRAGTDTQYF.

This clonotype was recorded at least ten times. The genes are TRBV6-5 and TRBJ1-2, with D uncertain. Germline lookup yields CDR1 MNHEY and CDR2 SVGAGI. V lost 6 bases, J lost 5 bases, and 10 bases lay in between. The CDR3 sequence is 12 residues long. CDR3 sequence: CASSTKTYGYTF. In DNA, the CDR3 is TGTGCCAGCAGCACGAAAACTTATGGCTACACCTTC.

This chain connects TRBV9 to TRBJ2-7; a possible D gene is TRBD2 (6 bases). The V end was cut by 3 bases, the J end by 0 bases, with 10 bases between. CDR1 is SGDLS, CDR2 YYNGEE, per germline. The CDR3 is made up of 14 amino acids. CDR3 sequence: CASSAGDYSYEQYF. Here the CDR3 DNA reads TGTGCCAGCAGCGCGGGAGACTACTCCTACGAGCAGTACTTC.

Of note for this clonotype: One junction end does not reproduce the germline sequence, and a read error may be involved. The J gene is TRBJ2-5, the V gene TRBV5-1; D is ambiguous. The J call is uncertain, as TRBJ2-7 better fits the DNA end. Germline V CDR1 and CDR2: SGHRS, YFSETQ. The CDR3 has 11 amino acids. CDR3 sequence (DNA): TGCGCCGGCAGCTCAGGATCCGAGCAGTACTTC. Encoded protein: CAGSSGSEQYF.

The chain combines TRBV6-1 with TRBJ2-1; 11 bases agree with TRBD1. J gave up 10 bases and V 6 bases, and 11 bases lay outside the gene matches. The germline CDR1 and CDR2 sequences are MNHNS and SASEGT. CDR3 length equals 15 residues. CDR3 coding DNA: TGTGCCAGCAGGAGAGCCGGGACAGGGGGGTTCGAGCAGTTCTTC. This codes for CASRRAGTGGFEQFF.

This chain connects TRBV7-9 to TRBJ2-3; unclear D gene. Trimming took off 3 bases at V and 5 bases at J, with 18 bases between the two ends. Per germline, CDR1 SEHNR and CDR2 FQNEAQ (reference sequence). This CDR3 has 16 amino acids. CDR3 protein: CASSFLQEILLDTQYF. The CDR3, as DNA: TGTGCCAGCAGCTTTCTCCAGGAGATACTTTTAGATACGCAGTATTTT.

The table lists this clonotype with a few counts. The CDR3 region is CASSSDREYNEQFF. In DNA, the CDR3 is TGTGCCAGCAGCTCGGACAGGGAATACAATGAGCAGTTCTTC. The genes are TRBV5-6 and TRBJ2-1; 8 bases agree with TRBD1. The V segment lost 3 bases and the J segment 4 bases; nucleotides outside the gene matches: 3. Germline V gives CDR1 SGHDT, CDR2 YYEEEE. The CDR3 length is 14 residues.

This chain connects TRBV5-1 to TRBJ1-6; D is unresolved. Germline lookup yields CDR1 SGHRS and CDR2 YFSETQ. CDR3 length: 15 residues. Trimming took off 4 bases at V and 6 bases at J, with 14 bases between the two ends. CDR3 sequence (DNA): TGCGCCAGCAGCGAGGATGGGGTATCTAATTCACCCCTCCACTTT. It is translated as CASSEDGVSNSPLHF.

This clonotype appeared many times. V usage is TRBV20-1 and J usage is TRBJ2-7, with D possibly matching TRBD1 (5 bases). This CDR3 spans 14 amino acids. V lost 0 bases and J 3 bases, leaving 12 bases between the germline ends. The germline V gene has CDR1 DFQATT and CDR2 SNEGSKA (reference sequence). CDR3 residues: CSARDPQGGYEQYF. The CDR3, as DNA: TGCAGTGCTAGAGATCCCCAGGGTGGCTACGAGCAGTACTTC.

This chain links TRBV9 with TRBJ2-5; 8 nucleotides line up with TRBD1. CDR3 length: 16 amino acids. V was pared by 3 bases and J by 5 bases, with 12 bases of the junction left unmatched. Germline CDR1 SGDLS, CDR2 YYNGEE. Here the CDR3 DNA reads TGTGCCAGCAGCGGCTGGACAGGGAGAGGGCGGGAGACCCAGTACTTC. Translation gives CASSGWTGRGRETQYF. Combining the CDR3 with reference TRBV9 and TRBJ2-5 gives the whole variable domain DSGVTQTPKHLITATGQRVTLRCSPRSGDLSVYWYQQSLDQGLQFLIQYYNGEERAKGNILERFSAQQFPDLHSELNLSSLELGDSALYFCASSGWTGRGRETQYFGPGTRLLVL.

The chain is built from TRBV4-1 and TRBJ1-6; no clear D. The CDR3 is 14 residues long. Germline V gene lookup returns CDR1 MGHRA and CDR2 YSYEKL. Trimming left V 0 bases short and J 14 bases short, with 14 bases between. The CDR3 bases are TGCGCCAGCAGCCAAGAGCGGGATTTAAGGTCCCTCCACTTT. Protein product: CASSQERDLRSLHF.